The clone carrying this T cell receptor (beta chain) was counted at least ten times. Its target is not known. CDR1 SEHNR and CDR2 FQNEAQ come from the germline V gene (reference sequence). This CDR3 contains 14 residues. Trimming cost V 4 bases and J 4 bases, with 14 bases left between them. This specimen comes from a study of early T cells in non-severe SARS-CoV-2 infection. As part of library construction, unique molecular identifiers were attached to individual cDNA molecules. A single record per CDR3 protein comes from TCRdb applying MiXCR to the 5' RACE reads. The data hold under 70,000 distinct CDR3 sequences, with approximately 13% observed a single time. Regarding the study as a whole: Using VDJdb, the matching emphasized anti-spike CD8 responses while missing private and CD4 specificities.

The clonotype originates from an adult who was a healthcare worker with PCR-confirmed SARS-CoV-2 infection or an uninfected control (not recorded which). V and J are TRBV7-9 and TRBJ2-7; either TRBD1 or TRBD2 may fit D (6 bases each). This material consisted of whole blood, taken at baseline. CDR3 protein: CASSSVGGWYEQYF. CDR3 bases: TGTGCCAGCAGCTCGGTGGGGGGCTGGTACGAGCAGTACTTC.